A selection of T cell receptor beta chains follows, all from one sample in a study of cytomegalovirus exposure and HLA in healthy donors. Generated by immunoSEQ multiplex PCR, the TCRdb table keeps only in-frame clones and is missing some. The table has over 150,000 clones, 77% seen once; the top ten hold more than 3.5%. The specimen sequenced was PBMCs. These receptors were collected from a woman aged 55-70 years in good health and CMV-seropositive. CDR3s include the opening cysteine and the closing phenylalanine or tryptophan. A D gene is named only where the DNA matches it firmly. For some rows the clone size is stated as once, few or many, or as a class when expanded; others skip it.

D,size,J,V,DNA,CDR3
TRBD1,-,TRBJ2-1,TRBV5-1,TGCGCCAGCAGCTCCCAGGGGGCTGGAGGGGGTGAGCAGTTCTTC,CASSSQGAGGGEQFF
TRBD1,-,TRBJ2-7,TRBV2,TGTGCCAGCAGTGGGACAGGTCTCTACGAGCAGTACTTC,CASSGTGLYEQYF
TRBD2,few,TRBJ2-2,TRBV28,TGTGCCAGCAGTCCCCTCCCTAAGACCGGGACTAGAAACACCGGGGAGCTGTTTTTT,CASSPLPKTGTRNTGELFF
TRBD1,few,TRBJ2-3,TRBV11-3,TGTGCCAGCAGCATTAGGGGGCAGGCTCCCAATCGCACAGATACGCAGTATTTT,CASSIRGQAPNRTDTQYF
TRBD1,-,TRBJ2-1,TRBV10-3,TGTGCCATCAGTGAGTCTTTTCGACCCTCCCAAAGACAGGGAAAAAACAATGAGCAGTTCTTC,CAISESFRPSQRQGKNNEQFF
TRBD1,-,TRBJ2-1,TRBV2,TGTGCCAGCAGTGAAGCTACAGGGGGCTCGTATAGCTCCTACAATGAGCAGTTCTTC,CASSEATGGSYSSYNEQFF
-,few,TRBJ2-2,TRBV27,TGTGCCAGCACCATGGACAGTCCGAACACCGGGGAGCTGTTTTTT,CASTMDSPNTGELFF
-,-,TRBJ2-2,TRBV9,TGTGCCAGCAGCGTAAGCGCCGGGGAGCTGTTTTTT,CASSVSAGELFF
-,-,TRBJ1-5,TRBV28,TGTGCCAGCAGTTCCCTGGACATTAGCAATCAGCCCCAGCATTTT,CASSSLDISNQPQHF
TRBD2,-,TRBJ2-7,TRBV28,TGTGCCAGCAGTTCCCCGGGGACTAGCGGGGGTAGCGAGCAGTACTTC,CASSSPGTSGGSEQYF
-,-,TRBJ2-1,TRBV25-1,TGTGCCAGCAGTGAATTTGGGCCCAGCGGTGAGCAGTTCTTC,CASSEFGPSGEQFF
TRBD1,-,TRBJ2-5,TRBV25-1,TGTGCCAGCAGTGTTGGAGGGACAGGAGAACAAGAGACCCAGTACTTC,CASSVGGTGEQETQYF
-,once,TRBJ2-3,TRBV7-9,TGTGCCAGCAGCGCGCCGAGCACAGATACGCAGTATTTT,CASSAPSTDTQYF
TRBD1,-,TRBJ2-7,TRBV18,TGTGCCAGCTCACCAACTCAGACAGGGGCCTACGAGCAGTACTTC,CASSPTQTGAYEQYF
-,-,TRBJ1-6,TRBV5-1,TGCGCTAGCAGCTTGGTCGGCTCCTATAATTCACCCCTCCACTTT,CASSLVGSYNSPLHF
TRBD1,once,TRBJ2-1,TRBV5-1,TGCGCCAGCAGCTTCAGACAGGGTTTTAATGAGCAGTTCTTC,CASSFRQGFNEQFF
-,-,TRBJ2-6,TRBV7-3,TGTGCCAGCACATCCCAGGGATCTGGGGCCAACGTCCTGACTTTC,CASTSQGSGANVLTF
TRBD2,once,TRBJ2-1,TRBV11-2,TGTGCCAGCAGCTTAGCCTCTACGGGACTAGCGGGATCTAATGAGCAGTTCTTC,CASSLASTGLAGSNEQFF
TRBD2,-,TRBJ2-1,TRBV13,TGTGCCAGCAGCTTCTCCTCAGGACTAGCGGAGGGCGGGGAGCAGTTCTTC,CASSFSSGLAEGGEQFF
TRBD2,-,TRBJ2-5,TRBV25-1,TGTGCCAGCAGTGCGGGACTAGCGGAGTTCCAAGAGACCCAGTACTTC,CASSAGLAEFQETQYF
TRBD1,few,TRBJ2-3,TRBV28,TGTGCCAGCAGTTTACCGGGACAGGGTAACACAGATACGCAGTATTTT,CASSLPGQGNTDTQYF
TRBD2,-,TRBJ2-2,TRBV18,TGTGCCAGCTCACCAACGGTAGCGGGAGCGACCGGGGAGCTGTTTTTT,CASSPTVAGATGELFF
TRBD1,-,TRBJ2-7,TRBV7-6,TGTGCCAGCAGCCCACCGTTTAAGGACAGGGTCTACGAGCAGTACTTC,CASSPPFKDRVYEQYF
-,-,TRBJ1-2,TRBV6-5,TGTGCCAGCAAGGAGGGAACGGCCTATGGCTACACCTTC,CASKEGTAYGYTF
TRBD1,few,TRBJ1-2,TRBV11-2,TGTGCCAGCAGCTTAGACGGGCAGGGGGGTGGCTACACCTTC,CASSLDGQGGGYTF
TRBD1,once,TRBJ1-2,TRBV7-2,TGTGCCAGCAGCTTCAGGGGGAGCTACACCTTC,CASSFRGSYTF